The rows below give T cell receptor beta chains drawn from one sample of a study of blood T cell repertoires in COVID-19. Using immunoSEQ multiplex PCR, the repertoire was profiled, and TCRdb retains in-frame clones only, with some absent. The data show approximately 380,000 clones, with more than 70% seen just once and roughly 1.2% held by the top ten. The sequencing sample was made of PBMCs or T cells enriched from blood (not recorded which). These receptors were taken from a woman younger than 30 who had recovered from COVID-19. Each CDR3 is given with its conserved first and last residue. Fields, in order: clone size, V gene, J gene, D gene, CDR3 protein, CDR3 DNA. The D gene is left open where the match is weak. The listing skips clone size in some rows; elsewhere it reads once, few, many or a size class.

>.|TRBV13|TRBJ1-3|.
CASSLGNPPAGNTIYF
TGTGCCAGCAGCTTAGGTAACCCACCAGCTGGAAACACCATATATTTT
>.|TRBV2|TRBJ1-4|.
CASSAPGTSEKLFF
TGTGCCAGCAGTGCCCCCGGGACAAGTGAAAAACTGTTTTTT
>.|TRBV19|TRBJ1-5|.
CASSIPRESQFSNQPQHF
TGTGCCAGTAGTATACCTCGGGAGTCCCAATTTAGCAATCAGCCCCAGCATTTT
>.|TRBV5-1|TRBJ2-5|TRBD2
CASSRGGQYQETQYF
TGCGCCAGCAGCCGCGGGGGGCAATACCAAGAGACCCAGTACTTC
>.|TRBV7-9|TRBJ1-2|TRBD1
CASSSPGTGGNYGYTF
TGTGCCAGCAGCTCACCCGGGACAGGGGGAAACTATGGCTACACCTTC
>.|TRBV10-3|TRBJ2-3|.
CAISELDTQYF
TGTGCCATCAGTGAGCTTGATACGCAGTATTTT
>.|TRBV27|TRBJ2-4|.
CASRMQGGIQYF
TGTGCCAGCAGAATGCAGGGTGGTATTCAGTACTTC
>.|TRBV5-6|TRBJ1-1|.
CASSLNGDSSAFF
TGTGCCAGCAGCTTGAACGGTGACAGCTCAGCTTTCTTT
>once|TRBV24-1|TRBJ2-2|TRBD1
CATSARQGAGTGELFF
TGTGCCACCAGTGCCCGACAGGGGGCAGGCACCGGGGAGCTGTTTTTT
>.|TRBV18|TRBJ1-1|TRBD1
CASSPLQGAHTEAFF
TGTGCCAGCTCACCACTTCAGGGGGCGCACACTGAAGCTTTCTTT
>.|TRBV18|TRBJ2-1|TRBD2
CASSPPGLAAINEQFF
TGTGCCAGCTCACCTCCGGGACTAGCGGCGATCAATGAGCAGTTCTTC
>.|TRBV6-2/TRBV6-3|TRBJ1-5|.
CASSQGVAGTRGNQPQHF
TGTGCCAGCAGTCAAGGAGTGGCAGGGACACGTGGCAATCAGCCCCAGCATTTT
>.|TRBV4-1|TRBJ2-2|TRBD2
CASSQEPGGTGELFF
TGCGCCAGCAGCCAGGAACCGGGGGGGACCGGGGAGCTGTTTTTT
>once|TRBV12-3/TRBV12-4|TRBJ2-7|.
CASSLGQGYEQYF
TGTGCCAGCAGTTTAGGTCAGGGGTACGAGCAGTACTTC
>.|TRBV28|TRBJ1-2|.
CASSSDRRDGYTF
TGTGCCAGCAGTTCTGACAGGCGGGATGGCTACACCTTC
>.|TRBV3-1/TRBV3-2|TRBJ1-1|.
CASSQDNRAAMNTEAFF
TGTGCCAGCAGCCAGGATAACAGGGCTGCCATGAACACTGAAGCTTTCTTT
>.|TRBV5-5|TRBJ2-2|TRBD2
CASSFQPAGAGELFF
TGTGCCAGCAGCTTTCAACCAGCGGGGGCCGGGGAGCTGTTTTTT
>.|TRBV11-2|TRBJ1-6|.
CASSLGTKAGSSPLHF
TGTGCCAGCAGCCTGGGGACGAAGGCGGGGAGTTCACCCCTCCACTTT
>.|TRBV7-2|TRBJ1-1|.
CASSPPSNTEAFF
TGTGCCAGCAGCCCACCGAGTAATACTGAAGCTTTCTTT
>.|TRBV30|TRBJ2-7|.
CAWRPTGAYEQYF
TGTGCCTGGAGGCCGACAGGTGCCTACGAGCAGTACTTC
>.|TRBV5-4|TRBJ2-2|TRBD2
CASSLPGLAGGAATGELFF
TGTGCCAGCAGCCTGCCGGGACTAGCGGGGGGAGCGGCCACCGGGGAGCTGTTTTTT
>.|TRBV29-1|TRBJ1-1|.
CSVARGSNTEAFF
TGCAGCGTTGCCAGGGGATCTAACACTGAAGCTTTCTTT
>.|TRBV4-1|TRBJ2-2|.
CASSLHTESGGELFF
TGCGCCAGCAGCTTGCACACAGAGTCAGGCGGGGAGCTGTTTTTT
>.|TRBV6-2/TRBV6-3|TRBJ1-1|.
CASSYHTTEAFF
TGTGCCAGCAGTTACCACACCACTGAAGCTTTCTTT
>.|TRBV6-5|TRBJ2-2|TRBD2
CASSSLAGGHGELFF
TGTGCCAGCAGTTCACTAGCGGGGGGCCACGGGGAGCTGTTTTTT
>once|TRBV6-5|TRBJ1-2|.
CASSRGHGYTF
TGTGCCAGCAGCCGAGGGCACGGCTACACCTTC
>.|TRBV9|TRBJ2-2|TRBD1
CASSGQGRNTGELFF
TGTGCCAGCAGTGGACAGGGGAGGAACACCGGGGAGCTGTTTTTT
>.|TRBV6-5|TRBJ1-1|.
CASSYSWASEAFF
TGTGCCAGCAGTTACTCATGGGCATCTGAAGCTTTCTTT
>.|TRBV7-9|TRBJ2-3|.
CASSSWTVSTDTQYF
TGTGCCAGCAGCTCCTGGACAGTTAGCACAGATACGCAGTATTTT
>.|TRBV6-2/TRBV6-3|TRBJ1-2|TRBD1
CASSARPTGAGGYTF
TGTGCCAGCAGTGCCAGACCGACAGGGGCGGGTGGCTACACCTTC
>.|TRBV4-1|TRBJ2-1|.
CASSQDGSGEQFF
TGCGCCAGCAGCCAAGATGGAAGCGGTGAGCAGTTCTTC
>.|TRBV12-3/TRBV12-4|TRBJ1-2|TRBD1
CASSPGGAYGYTF
TGTGCCAGCAGTCCAGGGGGCGCCTATGGCTACACCTTC
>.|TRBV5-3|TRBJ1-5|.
CARSLALIQPQHF
TGTGCCAGAAGCTTGGCCCTTATCCAGCCCCAGCATTTT
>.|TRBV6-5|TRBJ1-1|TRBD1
CASTSTTGTPEAFF
TGTGCCAGCACTTCTACGACAGGGACACCTGAAGCTTTCTTT
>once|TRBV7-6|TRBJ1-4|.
CASSLGGTEHEKLFF
TGTGCCAGCAGCTTGGGGGGGACGGAACATGAAAAACTGTTTTTT
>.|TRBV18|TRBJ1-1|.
CASSPSTRTEAFF
TGTGCCAGCTCACCATCGACACGGACTGAAGCTTTCTTT
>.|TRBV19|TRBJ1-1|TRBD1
CASSMQGALTEAFF
TGTGCCAGTAGTATGCAGGGGGCTTTAACTGAAGCTTTCTTT
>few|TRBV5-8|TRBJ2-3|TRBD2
CASSPGTSVTADTQYF
TGTGCCAGCAGCCCCGGGACTAGCGTCACTGCAGATACGCAGTATTTT
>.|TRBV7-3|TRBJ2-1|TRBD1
CASSTGTGSYNEQFF
TGTGCCAGCAGTACCGGGACAGGGTCCTACAATGAGCAGTTCTTC
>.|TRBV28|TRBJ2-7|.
CASSLQEQYF
TGTGCCAGCAGTTTACAGGAGCAGTACTTC
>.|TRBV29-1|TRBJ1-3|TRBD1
CSATGIEGDRAGNTIYF
TGCAGCGCGACGGGGATAGAGGGAGACAGGGCTGGAAACACCATATATTTT
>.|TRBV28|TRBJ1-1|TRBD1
CASSSPGRGREAFF
TGTGCCAGCAGTTCTCCGGGCAGGGGGCGTGAAGCTTTCTTT
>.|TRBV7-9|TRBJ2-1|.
CASSGVGGGLTYNEQFF
TGTGCCAGCAGCGGAGTTGGCGGGGGCCTTACCTACAATGAGCAGTTCTTC
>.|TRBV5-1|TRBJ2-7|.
CASSLTSAGGEQYF
TGCGCCAGCAGCTTGACCAGTGCCGGCGGGGAGCAGTACTTC
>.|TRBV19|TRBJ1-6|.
CASSLRGDGSPLHF
TGTGCCAGTAGTTTACGGGGAGACGGTTCACCCCTCCACTTT
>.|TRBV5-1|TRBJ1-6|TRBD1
CASSFRPDRVNSPLHF
TGCGCCAGCAGCTTTAGACCGGACAGGGTAAATTCACCCCTCCACTTT
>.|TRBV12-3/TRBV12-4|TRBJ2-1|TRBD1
CASSWGQGEFF
TGTGCCAGCAGTTGGGGACAGGGTGAGTTCTTC
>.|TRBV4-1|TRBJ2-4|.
CASSLVSLSDIQYF
TGCGCCAGCAGCCTAGTCTCGTTGTCGGACATTCAGTACTTC
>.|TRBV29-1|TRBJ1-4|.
CSVATGLSNEKLFF
TGCAGCGTCGCCACAGGGCTTAGTAATGAAAAACTGTTTTTT
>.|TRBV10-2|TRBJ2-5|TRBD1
CASGSTGARETQYF
TGCGCCAGCGGAAGCACAGGGGCTCGGGAGACCCAGTACTTC
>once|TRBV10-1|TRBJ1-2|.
CASRTVYGYTF
TGCGCCAGCAGGACAGTTTATGGCTACACCTTC
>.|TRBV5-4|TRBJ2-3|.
CASSLWQGTDTQYF
TGTGCCAGCAGCTTGTGGCAGGGTACAGATACGCAGTATTTT
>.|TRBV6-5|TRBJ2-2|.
CASSRTGVTTGELFF
TGTGCCAGCAGTCGTACCGGGGTTACCACCGGGGAGCTGTTTTTT